This paragraph reports one T cell receptor beta chain. The junction had 11 bases not matched to a gene; V was cut back by 3 bases and J by 4 bases. Germline V gene sequence: CDR1 SGHTS, CDR2 YDEGEE. This CDR3 contains 16 residues. Libraries were prepared by immunoSEQ multiplex PCR; TCRdb keeps only in-frame clonotypes and omits some of them. The sample consists of 11,000 to 15,000 clones, 86% of them appearing once. This entry comes from a study of T cell clonotyping in hematopoietic cell transplantation. The rearrangement uses TRBV5-8 and TRBJ1-2; 8 bases are shared with TRBD1. The TCR comes from a male patient between 45 and 60 years old who had an allogeneic stem cell transplant from an unrelated donor, so T cells may come from the graft donor. Some clones in this sample may be carry-over from other donors' samples. Source: PBMCs, taken 100 days after allogeneic stem cell transplant. The CDR3 DNA reads TGTGCCAGCAGCTCGGGACAGGCAGTGTTACTCTATGGCTACACCTTC. It codes for CASSSGQAVLLYGYTF.